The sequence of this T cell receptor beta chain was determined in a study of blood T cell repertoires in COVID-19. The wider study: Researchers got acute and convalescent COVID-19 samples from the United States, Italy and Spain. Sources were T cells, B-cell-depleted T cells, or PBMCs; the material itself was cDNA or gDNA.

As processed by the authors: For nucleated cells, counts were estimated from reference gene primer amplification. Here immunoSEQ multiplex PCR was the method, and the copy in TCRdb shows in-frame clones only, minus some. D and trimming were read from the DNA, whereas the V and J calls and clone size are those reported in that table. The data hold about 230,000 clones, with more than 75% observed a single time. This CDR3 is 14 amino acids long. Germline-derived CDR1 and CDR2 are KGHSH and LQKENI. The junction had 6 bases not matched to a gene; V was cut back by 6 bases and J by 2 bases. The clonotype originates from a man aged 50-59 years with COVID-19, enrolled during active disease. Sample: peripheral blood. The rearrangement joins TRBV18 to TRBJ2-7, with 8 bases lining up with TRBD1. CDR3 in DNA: TGTGCCAGCTCCCTTCGGGGACAGGCCTACGAGCAGTACTTC. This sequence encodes CASSLRGQAYEQYF.